This section outlines one T cell receptor beta chain sequence together with its context. What it binds is unknown. This sample is drawn from a study of T cell responses to AZD1222 COVID-19 vaccine. General study points: Spike-specific TCR breadth and depth were elevated following two AZD1222 doses. The repertoires were collected only after the peak T cell response. Clonal diversity was possibly underestimated; the donors were predominantly white British and more often female.

Using immunoSEQ multiplex PCR, the repertoire was profiled, and TCRdb retains in-frame clones only, with some absent. The sample has about 150,000 clones, more than 70% seen once; the top ten hold roughly 3.5%. Germline V gene data show CDR1 as SGDLS and CDR2 as YYNGEE. This CDR3 has 15 amino acids. The germline V and J ends were trimmed by 0 bases and 1 base, with 7 bases remaining between them. The receptor comes from an adult in good health. The starting material was peripheral blood, obtained on day 0 of MenACWY control vaccination. This sequence joins TRBV9 and TRBJ1-4; no definite D call. The CDR3 DNA is TGTGCCAGCAGCGTAGATCGGGGAACTAATGAAAAACTGTTTTTT. This translates into CASSVDRGTNEKLFF.